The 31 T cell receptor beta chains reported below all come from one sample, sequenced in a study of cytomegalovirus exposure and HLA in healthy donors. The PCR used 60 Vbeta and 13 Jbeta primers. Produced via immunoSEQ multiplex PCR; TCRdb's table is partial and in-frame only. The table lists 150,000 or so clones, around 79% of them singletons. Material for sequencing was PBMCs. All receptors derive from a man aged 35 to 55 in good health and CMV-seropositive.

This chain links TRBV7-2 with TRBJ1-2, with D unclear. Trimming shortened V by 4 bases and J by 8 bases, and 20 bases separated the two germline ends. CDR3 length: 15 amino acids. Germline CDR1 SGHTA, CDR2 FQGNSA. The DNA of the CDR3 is TGTGCCAGCAGCTCCCAAGTCGGATCAGGATGGGGCTACACCTTC. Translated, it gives CASSSQVGSGWGYTF.

CDR3 region: CASSPSGQAHTEAFF. The CDR3 DNA follows: TGTGCCAGTAGTCCATCCGGACAGGCCCACACTGAAGCTTTCTTT. The chain combines TRBV19 with TRBJ1-1; 7 bases fit TRBD1. Germline CDR1 and CDR2: LNHDA and SQIVND (reference sequence). The CDR3 length is 15 residues. V lost 5 bases to trimming and J lost 3 bases; unmatched junction nucleotides: 9.

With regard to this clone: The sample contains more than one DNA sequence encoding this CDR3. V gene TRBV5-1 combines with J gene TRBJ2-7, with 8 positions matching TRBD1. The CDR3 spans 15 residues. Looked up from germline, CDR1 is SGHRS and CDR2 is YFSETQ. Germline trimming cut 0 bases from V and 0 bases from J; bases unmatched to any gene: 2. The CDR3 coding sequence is TGCGCCAGCAGCTTGGAAGGGACAGGCTCCTACGAGCAGTACTTC. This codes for CASSLEGTGSYEQYF.

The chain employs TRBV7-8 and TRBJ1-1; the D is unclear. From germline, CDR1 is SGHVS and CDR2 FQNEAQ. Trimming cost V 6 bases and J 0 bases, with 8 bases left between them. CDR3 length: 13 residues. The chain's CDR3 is CASRKELNTEAFF. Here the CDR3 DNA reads TGTGCCAGCAGGAAAGAGCTGAACACTGAAGCTTTCTTT.

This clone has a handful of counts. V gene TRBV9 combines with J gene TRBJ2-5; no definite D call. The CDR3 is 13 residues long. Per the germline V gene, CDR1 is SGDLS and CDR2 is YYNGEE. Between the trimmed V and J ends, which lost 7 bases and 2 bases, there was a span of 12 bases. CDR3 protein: CASSSFVQETQYF. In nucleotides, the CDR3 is TGTGCCAGCTCTTCCTTTGTACAAGAGACCCAGTACTTC.

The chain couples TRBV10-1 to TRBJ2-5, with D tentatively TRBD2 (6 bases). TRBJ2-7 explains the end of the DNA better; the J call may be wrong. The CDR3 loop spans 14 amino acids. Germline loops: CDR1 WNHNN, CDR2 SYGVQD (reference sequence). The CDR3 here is CASSPGGGVNEQYF. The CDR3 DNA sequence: TGCGCCAGCAGCCCAGGAGGAGGGGTGAACGAGCAGTACTTC.

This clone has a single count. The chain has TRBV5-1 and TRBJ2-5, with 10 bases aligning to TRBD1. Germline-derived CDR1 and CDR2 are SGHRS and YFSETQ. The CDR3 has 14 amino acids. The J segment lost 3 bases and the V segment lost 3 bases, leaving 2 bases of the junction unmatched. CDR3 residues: CASSSGTGEETQYF. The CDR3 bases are TGCGCCAGCAGCTCAGGGACAGGGGAAGAGACCCAGTACTTC.

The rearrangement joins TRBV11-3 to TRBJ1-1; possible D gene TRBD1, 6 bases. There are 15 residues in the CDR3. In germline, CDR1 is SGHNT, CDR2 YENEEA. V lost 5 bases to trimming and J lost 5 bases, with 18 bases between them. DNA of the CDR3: TGTGCCAGCAGCCCCATGAGAGGGGGTGGTACTGAAGCTTTCTTT. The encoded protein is CASSPMRGGGTEAFF.

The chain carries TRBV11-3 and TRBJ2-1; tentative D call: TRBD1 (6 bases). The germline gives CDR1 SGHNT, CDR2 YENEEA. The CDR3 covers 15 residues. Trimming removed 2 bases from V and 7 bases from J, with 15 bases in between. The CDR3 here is CASSLPQGPGNEQFF. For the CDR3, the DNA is TGTGCCAGCAGCTTACCTCAGGGGCCGGGTAATGAGCAGTTCTTC.

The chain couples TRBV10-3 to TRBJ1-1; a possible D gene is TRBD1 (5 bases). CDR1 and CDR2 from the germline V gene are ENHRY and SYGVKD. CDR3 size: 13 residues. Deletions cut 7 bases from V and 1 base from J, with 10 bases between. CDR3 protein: CAIKGAGNTEAFF. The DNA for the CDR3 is TGTGCCATCAAAGGGGCAGGGAACACTGAAGCTTTCTTT.

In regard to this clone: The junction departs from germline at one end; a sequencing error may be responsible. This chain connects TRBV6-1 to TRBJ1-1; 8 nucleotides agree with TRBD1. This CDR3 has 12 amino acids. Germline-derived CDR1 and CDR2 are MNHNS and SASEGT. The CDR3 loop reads CASSESGGQASF. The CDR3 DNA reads TGTGCCAGCAGTGAAAGTGGGGGACAGGCTTCATTT.

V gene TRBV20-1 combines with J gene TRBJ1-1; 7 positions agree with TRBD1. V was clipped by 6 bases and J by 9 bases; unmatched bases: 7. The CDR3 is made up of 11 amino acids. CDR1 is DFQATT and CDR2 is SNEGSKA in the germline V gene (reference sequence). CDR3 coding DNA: TGCAGTGCCTCCACAGGGGAGCAAGCTTTCTTT. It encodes CSASTGEQAFF.

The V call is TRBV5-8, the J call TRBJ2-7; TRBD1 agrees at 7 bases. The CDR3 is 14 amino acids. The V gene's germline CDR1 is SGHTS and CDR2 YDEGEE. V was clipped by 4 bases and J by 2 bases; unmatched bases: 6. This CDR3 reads CASSTPTGTYEQYF. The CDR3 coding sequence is TGTGCCAGCAGCACCCCGACAGGGACCTACGAGCAGTACTTC.

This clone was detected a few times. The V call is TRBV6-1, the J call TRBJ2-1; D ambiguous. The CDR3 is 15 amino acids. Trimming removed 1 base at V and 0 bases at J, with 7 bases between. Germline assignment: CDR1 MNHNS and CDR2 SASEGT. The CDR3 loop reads CASSEDISSYNEQFF. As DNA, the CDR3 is TGTGCCAGCAGTGAAGACATATCCTCCTACAATGAGCAGTTCTTC.

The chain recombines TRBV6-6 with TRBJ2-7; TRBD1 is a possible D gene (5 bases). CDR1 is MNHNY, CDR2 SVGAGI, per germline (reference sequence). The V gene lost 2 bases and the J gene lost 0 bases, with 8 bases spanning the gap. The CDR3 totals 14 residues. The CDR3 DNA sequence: TGTGCCAGCAGTTACGGCAGGGACTCCTACGAGCAGTACTTC. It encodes CASSYGRDSYEQYF.

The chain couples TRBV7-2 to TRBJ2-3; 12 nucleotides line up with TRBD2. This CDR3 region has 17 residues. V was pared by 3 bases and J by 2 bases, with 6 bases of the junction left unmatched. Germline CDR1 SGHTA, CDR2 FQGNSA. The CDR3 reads CASSLQRLAGDTDTQYF. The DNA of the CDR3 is TGTGCCAGCAGCTTGCAAAGACTAGCGGGAGACACAGATACGCAGTATTTT.

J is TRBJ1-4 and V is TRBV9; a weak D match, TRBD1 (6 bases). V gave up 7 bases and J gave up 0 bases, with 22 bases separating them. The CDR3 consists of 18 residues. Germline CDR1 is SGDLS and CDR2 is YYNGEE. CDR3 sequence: CASAPGSGGPATNEKLFF. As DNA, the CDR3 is TGTGCCAGCGCACCGGGGTCGGGGGGCCCTGCAACTAATGAAAAACTGTTTTTT.

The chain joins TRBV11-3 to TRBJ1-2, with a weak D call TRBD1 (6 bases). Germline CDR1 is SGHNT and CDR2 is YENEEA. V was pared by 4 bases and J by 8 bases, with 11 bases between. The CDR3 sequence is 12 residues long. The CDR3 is CASSYGTYGYTF. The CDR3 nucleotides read TGTGCCAGCAGCTACGGGACATACGGCTACACCTTC.

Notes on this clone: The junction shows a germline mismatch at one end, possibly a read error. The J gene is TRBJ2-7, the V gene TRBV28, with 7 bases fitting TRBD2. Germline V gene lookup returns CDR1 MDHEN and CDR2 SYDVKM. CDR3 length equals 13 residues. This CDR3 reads CASLGGPSDEQYF. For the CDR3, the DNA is TGTGCCAGCCTGGGAGGGCCCTCCGACGAGCAGTACTTC.

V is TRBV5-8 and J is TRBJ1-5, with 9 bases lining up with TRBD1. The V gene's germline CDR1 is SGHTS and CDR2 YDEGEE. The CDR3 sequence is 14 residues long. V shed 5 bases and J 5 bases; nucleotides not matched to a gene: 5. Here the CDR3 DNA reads TGTGCCAGCAGTACAAGGGACAGGGATCAGCCCCAGCATTTT. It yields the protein CASSTRDRDQPQHF.

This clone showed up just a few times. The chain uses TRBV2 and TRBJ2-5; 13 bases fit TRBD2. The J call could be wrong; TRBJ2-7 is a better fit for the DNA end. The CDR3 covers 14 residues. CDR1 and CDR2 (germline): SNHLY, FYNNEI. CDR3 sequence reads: CASRGLAGSYEQYF. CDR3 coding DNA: TGTGCCAGCAGGGGACTAGCGGGGTCCTACGAGCAGTACTTC.

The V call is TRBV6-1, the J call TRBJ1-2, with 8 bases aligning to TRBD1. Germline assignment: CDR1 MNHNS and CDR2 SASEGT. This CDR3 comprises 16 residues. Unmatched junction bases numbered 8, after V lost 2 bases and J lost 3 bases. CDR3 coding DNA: TGTGCCAGCAGTGAAAGGGTGGGACAGGCCCACTATGGCTACACCTTC. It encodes CASSERVGQAHYGYTF.

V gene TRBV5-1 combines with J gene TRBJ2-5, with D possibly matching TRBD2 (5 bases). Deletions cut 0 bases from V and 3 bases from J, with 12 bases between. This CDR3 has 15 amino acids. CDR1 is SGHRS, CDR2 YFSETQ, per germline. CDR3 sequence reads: CASSLGGGFEETQYF. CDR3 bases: TGCGCCAGCAGCTTGGGAGGAGGATTTGAAGAGACCCAGTACTTC.

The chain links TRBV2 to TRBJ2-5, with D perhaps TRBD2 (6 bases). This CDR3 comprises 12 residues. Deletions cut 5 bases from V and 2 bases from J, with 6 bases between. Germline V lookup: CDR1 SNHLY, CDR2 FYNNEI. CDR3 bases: TGTGCCAGCAGTAGCGGGCAAGAGACCCAGTACTTC. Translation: CASSSGQETQYF.

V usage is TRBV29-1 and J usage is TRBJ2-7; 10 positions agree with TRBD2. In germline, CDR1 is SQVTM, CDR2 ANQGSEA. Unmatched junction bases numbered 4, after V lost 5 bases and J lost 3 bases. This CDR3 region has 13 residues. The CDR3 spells CSVRQREGYEQYF. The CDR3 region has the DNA TGCAGCGTTCGTCAGCGGGAGGGCTACGAGCAGTACTTC.

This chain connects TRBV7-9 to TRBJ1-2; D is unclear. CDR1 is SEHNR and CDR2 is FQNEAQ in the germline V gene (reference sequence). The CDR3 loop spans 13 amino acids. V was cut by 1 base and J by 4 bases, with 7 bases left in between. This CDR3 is CASSLGAGYGYTF. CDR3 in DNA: TGTGCCAGCAGCTTAGGGGCGGGCTATGGCTACACCTTC.

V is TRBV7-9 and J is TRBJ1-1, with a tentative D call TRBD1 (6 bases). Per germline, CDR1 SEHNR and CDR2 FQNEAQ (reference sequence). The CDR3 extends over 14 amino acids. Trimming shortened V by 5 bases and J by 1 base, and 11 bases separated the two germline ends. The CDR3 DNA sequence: TGTGCCAGCAGCATAAGACAGGAGAACACTGAAGCTTTCTTT. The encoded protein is CASSIRQENTEAFF.

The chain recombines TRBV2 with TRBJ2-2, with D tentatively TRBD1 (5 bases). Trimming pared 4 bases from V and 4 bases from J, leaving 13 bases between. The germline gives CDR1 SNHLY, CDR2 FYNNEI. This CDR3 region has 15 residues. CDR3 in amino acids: CASSATESCTGELFF. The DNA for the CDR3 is TGTGCCAGCAGTGCGACAGAATCGTGCACCGGGGAGCTGTTTTTT.

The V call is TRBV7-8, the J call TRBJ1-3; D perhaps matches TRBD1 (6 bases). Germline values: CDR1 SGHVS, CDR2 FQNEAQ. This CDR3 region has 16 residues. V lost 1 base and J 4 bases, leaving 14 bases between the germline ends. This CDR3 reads CASSLGTGYRGNTIYF. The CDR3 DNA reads TGTGCCAGCAGCTTAGGAACAGGGTACCGGGGAAACACCATATATTTT.

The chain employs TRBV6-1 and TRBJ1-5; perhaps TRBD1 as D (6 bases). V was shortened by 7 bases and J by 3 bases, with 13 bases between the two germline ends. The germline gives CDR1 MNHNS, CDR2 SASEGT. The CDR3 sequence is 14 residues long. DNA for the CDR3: TGTGCCAGCACCCAACAGGGTAACAATCAGCCCCAGCATTTT. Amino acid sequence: CASTQQGNNQPQHF.

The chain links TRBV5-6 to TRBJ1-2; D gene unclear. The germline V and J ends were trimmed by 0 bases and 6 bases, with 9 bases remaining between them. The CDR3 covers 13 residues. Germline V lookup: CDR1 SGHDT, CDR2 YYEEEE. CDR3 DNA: TGTGCCAGCAGCTTGGGAATAAGCGATGGCTACACCTTC. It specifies CASSLGISDGYTF.